Following are 2 T cell receptor beta chains from one sample sequenced in a study of early T cells in non-severe SARS-CoV-2 infection. One entry per CDR3 protein, called by TCRdb with MiXCR from the 5' RACE reads. The sample includes 100,000 to 130,000 distinct CDR3 sequences, 8.5% to 14% of them seen just once. Specimen: whole blood. These receptors were taken from an adult who was a healthcare worker with PCR-confirmed SARS-CoV-2 infection or an uninfected control (not recorded which).

The V gene is TRBV28, the J gene TRBJ2-7, with TRBD1 matching 9 bases. The CDR3 is made up of 15 amino acids. The germline CDR1 and CDR2 sequences are MDHEN and SYDVKM. V shed 5 bases, J shed 7 bases, and the junction held 12 bases outside the gene matches. The CDR3 nucleotides are TGTGCCAGCAGTGGCCTTCCCGGACAGGGGTATGAGCAGTACTTC. Translating gives CASSGLPGQGYEQYF.

The chain has TRBV7-9 and TRBJ2-1, with 7 bases that match TRBD1. Per the germline V gene, CDR1 is SEHNR and CDR2 is FQNEAQ (reference sequence). V lost 4 bases and J lost 7; bases outside the gene matches: 10. The CDR3 is made up of 15 amino acids. For the CDR3, the DNA is TGTGCCAGCAGCTCTAAGGGGGCGCCCCCGAATGAGCAGTTCTTC. It codes for CASSSKGAPPNEQFF.